The present TCR beta chain was sequenced within a study of blood T cell repertoires in COVID-19. Generated by immunoSEQ multiplex PCR, the TCRdb table keeps only in-frame clones and is missing some. The table includes 250,000 to 350,000 clones, 88% detected once. The receptor was isolated from a woman between 50 and 59 years old who had recovered from COVID-19. Material: PBMCs or T cells enriched from blood (not recorded which).

Written as DNA, the CDR3 is TGTGCCAGCAGAAATGACATCTATGGCTACACCTTC. Its protein is CASRNDIYGYTF. V is TRBV27 and J is TRBJ1-2; D is unclear. The CDR3 runs to 12 residues. Germline V gene lookup returns CDR1 MNHEY and CDR2 SMNVEV (reference sequence). The V end lost 6 bases, the J end lost 4 bases, and 9 bases lay between the germline ends.